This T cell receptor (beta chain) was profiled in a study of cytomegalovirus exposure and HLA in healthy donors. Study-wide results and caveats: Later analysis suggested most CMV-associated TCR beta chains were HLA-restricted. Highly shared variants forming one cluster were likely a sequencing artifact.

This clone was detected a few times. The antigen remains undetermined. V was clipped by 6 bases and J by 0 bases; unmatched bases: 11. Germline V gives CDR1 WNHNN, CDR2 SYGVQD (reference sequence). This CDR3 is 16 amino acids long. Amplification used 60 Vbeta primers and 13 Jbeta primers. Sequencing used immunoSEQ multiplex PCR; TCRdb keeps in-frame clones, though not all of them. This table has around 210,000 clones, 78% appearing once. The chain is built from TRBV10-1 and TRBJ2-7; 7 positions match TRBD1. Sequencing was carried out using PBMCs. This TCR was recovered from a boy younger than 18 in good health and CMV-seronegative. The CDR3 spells CASRPGTVLSSYEQYF. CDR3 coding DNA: TGCGCCAGCAGGCCCGGGACAGTTTTGAGCTCCTACGAGCAGTACTTC.